Detailed here is one T cell receptor beta chain. Its antigen is undetermined. The PCR ran on 60 Vbeta and 13 Jbeta primers. Only in-frame clones appear in the TCRdb table, and some are missing; sequencing was by immunoSEQ multiplex PCR. Among around 150,000 clones listed, 75% to 80% were seen once. These data originate in a study of cytomegalovirus exposure and HLA in healthy donors. Whole-study context: Findings of an earlier analysis included 90 million to 120 million unique TCR beta sequences from 170 million or so T cells.

The CDR3 totals 13 residues. The germline V and J ends were trimmed by 2 bases and 7 bases, with 11 bases remaining between them. The germline V gene has CDR1 SGHNT and CDR2 YENEEA. Study conclusions and caveats: Reports showed the classifier diagnosing cytomegalovirus status with high specificity and sensitivity. DRB1 showed the most TCR associations and HLA-C the fewest in a later analysis, as rates varied by HLA locus.

Everyone who donated was a healthy bone marrow donor. The chain couples TRBV11-3 to TRBJ1-2; tentatively, D is TRBD1 (5 bases). The sequence was collected from a male donor in good health and CMV-seronegative. Sequencing was carried out using PBMCs. CDR3 protein: CASSLIREGGYTF. The CDR3 nucleotides are TGTGCCAGCAGCTTAATCAGGGAAGGTGGCTACACCTTC.